This T cell receptor beta chain originates from a study of blood T cell repertoires in COVID-19. Trimming removed 0 bases at V and 3 bases at J, with 13 bases between. This CDR3 has 15 residues. Germline loops: CDR1 SGHKS, CDR2 YYEKEE (reference sequence). Profiling relied on immunoSEQ multiplex PCR, and the TCRdb table lists in-frame clones only, not all of them. Found here are 150,000 to 200,000 clones, more than 75% of them singletons; the top ten hold 17%. The chain is built from TRBV5-5 and TRBJ2-7; D is ambiguous. This TCR derives from a woman between 45 and 65 years old who had recovered from COVID-19. Sequencing was performed on PBMCs or T cells enriched from blood (not recorded which). CDR3 sequence: CASSLAAGAFYEQYF. The CDR3 coding sequence is TGTGCCAGCAGCTTGGCGGCAGGCGCCTTCTACGAGCAGTACTTC.